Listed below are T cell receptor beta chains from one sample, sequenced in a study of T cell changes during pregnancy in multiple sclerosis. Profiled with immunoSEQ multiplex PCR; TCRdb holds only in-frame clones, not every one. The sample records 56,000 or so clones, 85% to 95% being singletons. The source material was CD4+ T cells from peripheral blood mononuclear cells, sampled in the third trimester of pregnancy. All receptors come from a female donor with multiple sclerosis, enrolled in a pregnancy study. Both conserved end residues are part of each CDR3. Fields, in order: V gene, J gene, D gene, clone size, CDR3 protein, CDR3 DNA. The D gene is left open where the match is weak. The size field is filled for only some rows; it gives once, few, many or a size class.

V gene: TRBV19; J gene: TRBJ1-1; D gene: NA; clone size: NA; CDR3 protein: CASSIVSAAVFNTEAFF; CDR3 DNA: TGTGCCAGTAGTATCGTCAGCGCGGCCGTCTTCAACACTGAAGCTTTCTTT
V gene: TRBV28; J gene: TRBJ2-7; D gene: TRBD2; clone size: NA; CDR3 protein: CASRRTGTSGRTYEQYF; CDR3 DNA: TGTGCCAGCAGGAGGACCGGGACTAGCGGGAGGACCTACGAGCAGTACTTC
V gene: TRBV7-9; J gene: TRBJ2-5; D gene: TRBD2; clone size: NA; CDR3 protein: CASRRRELQETQYF; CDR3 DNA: TGTGCCAGCAGGAGGCGGGAGTTACAAGAGACCCAGTACTTC
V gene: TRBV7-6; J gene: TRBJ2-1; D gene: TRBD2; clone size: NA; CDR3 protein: CASSLRLAGSEQFF; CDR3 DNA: TGTGCCAGCAGCTTAAGGCTAGCGGGAAGTGAGCAGTTCTTC
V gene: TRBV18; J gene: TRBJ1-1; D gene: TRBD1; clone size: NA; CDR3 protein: CASSPLPPTGVRTEAFF; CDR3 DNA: TGTGCCAGCTCACCGTTGCCGCCCACAGGGGTTCGGACTGAAGCTTTCTTT
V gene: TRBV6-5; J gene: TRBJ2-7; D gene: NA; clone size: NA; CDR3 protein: CASSSLGQGQNEQYF; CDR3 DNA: TGTGCCAGCAGTTCCCTGGGGCAGGGGCAGAACGAGCAGTACTTC
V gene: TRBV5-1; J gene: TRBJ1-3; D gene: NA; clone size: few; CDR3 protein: CASSLELISGNTIYF; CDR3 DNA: TGCGCCAGCAGCTTAGAACTGATCTCTGGAAACACCATATATTTT
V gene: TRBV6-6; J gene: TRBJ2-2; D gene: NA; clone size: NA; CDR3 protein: CASSYVQGTNTGELFF; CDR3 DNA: TGTGCCAGCAGTTATGTCCAGGGGACGAACACCGGGGAGCTGTTTTTT
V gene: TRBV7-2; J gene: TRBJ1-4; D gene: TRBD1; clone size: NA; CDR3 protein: CASSRTGVDEKLFF; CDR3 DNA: TGTGCCAGCAGCAGGACAGGGGTTGATGAAAAACTGTTTTTT
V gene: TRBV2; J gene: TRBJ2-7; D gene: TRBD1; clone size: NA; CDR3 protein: CASSDATHGQGASGIYEQYF; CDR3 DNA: TGTGCCAGCAGTGACGCTACCCACGGACAGGGGGCTAGCGGGATTTACGAGCAGTACTTC
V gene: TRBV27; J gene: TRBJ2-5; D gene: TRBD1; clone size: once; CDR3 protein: CASSPGQLQETQYF; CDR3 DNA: TGTGCCAGCAGTCCGGGACAGCTTCAAGAGACCCAGTACTTC
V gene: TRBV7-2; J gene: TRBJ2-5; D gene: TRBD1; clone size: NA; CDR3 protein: CASRFTGGQETQYF; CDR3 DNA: TGTGCCAGCCGGTTTACAGGGGGGCAAGAGACCCAGTACTTC
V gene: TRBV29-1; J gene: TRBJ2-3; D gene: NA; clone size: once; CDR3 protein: CSVLDPGVTDTQYF; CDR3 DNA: TGCAGCGTTCTCGATCCCGGGGTTACAGATACGCAGTATTTT
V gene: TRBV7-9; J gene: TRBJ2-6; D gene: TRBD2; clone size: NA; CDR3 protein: CASSPGGGSGANVLTF; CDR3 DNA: TGTGCCAGCAGCCCCGGGGGGGGCTCTGGGGCCAACGTCCTGACTTTC
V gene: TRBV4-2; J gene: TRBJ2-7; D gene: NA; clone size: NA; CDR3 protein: CASSPSSGATSYEQYF; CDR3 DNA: TGTGCCAGCAGCCCAAGTAGCGGAGCCACCTCCTACGAGCAGTACTTC
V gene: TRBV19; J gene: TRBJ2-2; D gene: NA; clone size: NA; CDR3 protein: CASSIGWAGPNTGELFF; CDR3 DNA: TGTGCCAGTAGTATAGGGTGGGCTGGCCCGAACACCGGGGAGCTGTTTTTT
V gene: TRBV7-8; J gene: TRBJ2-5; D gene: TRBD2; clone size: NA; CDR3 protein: CASSPRTRPHAKTQYF; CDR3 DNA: TGTGCCAGCAGCCCCAGGACTAGGCCCCACGCGAAGACCCAGTACTTC
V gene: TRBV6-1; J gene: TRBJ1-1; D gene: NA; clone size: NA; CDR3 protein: CASSEQDPNTEAFF; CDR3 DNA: TGTGCCAGCAGTGAACAGGATCCGAACACTGAAGCTTTCTTT
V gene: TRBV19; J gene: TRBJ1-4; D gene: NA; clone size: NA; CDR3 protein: CASTGAVSEKLFF; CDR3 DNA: TGTGCCAGTACCGGAGCCGTTAGCGAAAAACTGTTTTTT
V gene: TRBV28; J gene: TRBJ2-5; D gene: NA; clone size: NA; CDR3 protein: CASSLVRGDVIEGETQYF; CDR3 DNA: TGTGCCAGCAGTTTAGTCAGGGGTGACGTGATTGAAGGAGAGACCCAGTACTTC
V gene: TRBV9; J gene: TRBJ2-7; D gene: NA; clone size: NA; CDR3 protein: CASSVDPAGYEQYF; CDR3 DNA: TGTGCCAGCAGCGTAGACCCCGCGGGCTACGAGCAGTACTTC
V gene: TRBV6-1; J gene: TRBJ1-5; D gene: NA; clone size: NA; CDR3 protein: CASSASGAGNQPQHF; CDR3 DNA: TGTGCCAGCAGTGCCTCAGGGGCGGGCAATCAGCCCCAGCATTTT
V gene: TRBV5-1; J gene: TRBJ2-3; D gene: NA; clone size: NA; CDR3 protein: CASSLEVLATQYF; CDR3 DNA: TGCGCCAGCAGCTTAGAGGTTTTGGCTACGCAGTATTTT
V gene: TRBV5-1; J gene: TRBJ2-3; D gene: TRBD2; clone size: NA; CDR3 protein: CASSLLAGGGGDTQYF; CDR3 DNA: TGCGCCAGCAGCTTGCTAGCGGGAGGAGGGGGAGATACGCAGTATTTT
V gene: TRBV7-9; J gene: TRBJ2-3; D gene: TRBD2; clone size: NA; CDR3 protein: CASRPLTSGSLPDTQYF; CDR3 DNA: TGTGCCAGCAGGCCTCTTACTAGCGGGAGCCTGCCAGATACGCAGTATTTT
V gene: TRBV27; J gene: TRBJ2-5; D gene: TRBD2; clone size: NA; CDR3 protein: CASSPIAGRQETQYF; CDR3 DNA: TGTGCCAGCAGCCCCATAGCGGGGAGACAAGAGACCCAGTACTTC
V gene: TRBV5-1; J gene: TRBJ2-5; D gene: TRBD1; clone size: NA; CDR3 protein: CASSGTGAETQYF; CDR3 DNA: TGCGCCAGCAGCGGGACAGGGGCGGAGACCCAGTACTTC
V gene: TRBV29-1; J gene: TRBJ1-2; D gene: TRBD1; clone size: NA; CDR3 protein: CTARQGFNYGYTF; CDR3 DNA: TGCACCGCAAGACAGGGTTTTAACTATGGCTACACCTTC
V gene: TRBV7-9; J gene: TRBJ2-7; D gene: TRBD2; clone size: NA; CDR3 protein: CASSAPGTTYAEQYF; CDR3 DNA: TGTGCCAGCAGCGCCCCCGGGACTACTTACGCCGAGCAGTACTTC
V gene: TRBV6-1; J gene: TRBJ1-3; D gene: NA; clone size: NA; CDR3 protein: CASSGGTAGNTIYF; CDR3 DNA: TGTGCCAGCAGCGGCGGGACGGCTGGAAACACCATATATTTT
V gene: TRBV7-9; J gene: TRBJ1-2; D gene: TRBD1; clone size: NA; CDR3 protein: CASSLVGTGGRGYTF; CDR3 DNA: TGTGCCAGCAGCTTAGTAGGGACAGGGGGACGAGGCTACACCTTC
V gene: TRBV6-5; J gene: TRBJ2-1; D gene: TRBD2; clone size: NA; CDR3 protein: CASSSGLAGHHEQFF; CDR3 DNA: TGTGCCAGCAGTTCCGGACTAGCGGGACACCATGAGCAGTTCTTC
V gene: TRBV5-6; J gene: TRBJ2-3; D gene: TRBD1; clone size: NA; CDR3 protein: CASSEETGSDTQYF; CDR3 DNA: TGTGCCAGCAGCGAGGAGACAGGGTCAGATACGCAGTATTTT
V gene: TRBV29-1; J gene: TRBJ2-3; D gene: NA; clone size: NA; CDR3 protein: CSAKLATDTQYF; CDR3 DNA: TGCAGCGCCAAACTAGCTACAGATACGCAGTATTTT
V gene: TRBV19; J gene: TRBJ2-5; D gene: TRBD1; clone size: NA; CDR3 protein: CASSLTGGVETQYF; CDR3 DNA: TGTGCCAGTAGTCTTACAGGGGGCGTTGAGACCCAGTACTTC
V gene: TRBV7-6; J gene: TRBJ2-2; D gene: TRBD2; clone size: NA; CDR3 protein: CASSSFSGLNTGELFF; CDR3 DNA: TGTGCCAGCAGCTCGTTTAGCGGGCTAAACACCGGGGAGCTGTTTTTT
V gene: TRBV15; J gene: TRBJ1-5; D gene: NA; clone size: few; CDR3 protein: CATSREGWAGLNNQPQHF; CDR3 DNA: TGTGCCACCAGCAGAGAGGGATGGGCAGGGCTGAACAATCAGCCCCAGCATTTT
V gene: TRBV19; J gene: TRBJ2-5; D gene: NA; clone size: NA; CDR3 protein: CASSRVVGGETQYF; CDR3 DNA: TGTGCCAGTAGTCGAGTCGTTGGGGGGGAGACCCAGTACTTC
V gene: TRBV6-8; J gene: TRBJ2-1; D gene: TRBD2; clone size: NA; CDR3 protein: CASSYTRLAGSYNEQFF; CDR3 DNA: TGTGCCAGCAGTTACACCCGACTAGCCGGGTCCTACAATGAGCAGTTCTTC
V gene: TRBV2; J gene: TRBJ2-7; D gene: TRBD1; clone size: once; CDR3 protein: CASSQDRKGAYEQYF; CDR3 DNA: TGTGCCAGCAGCCAGGACAGGAAAGGGGCCTACGAGCAGTACTTC
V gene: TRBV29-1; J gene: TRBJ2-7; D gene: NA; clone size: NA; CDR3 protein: CSVLRGRGEQYF; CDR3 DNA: TGCAGCGTTCTTAGGGGGAGGGGGGAGCAGTACTTC
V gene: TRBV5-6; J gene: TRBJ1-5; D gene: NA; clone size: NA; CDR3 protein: CASSSGRTTAQHF; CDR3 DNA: TGTGCCAGCAGCTCAGGGCGTACAACGGCCCAGCATTTT
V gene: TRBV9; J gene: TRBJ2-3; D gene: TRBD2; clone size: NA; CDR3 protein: CASSATSGLLTDTQYF; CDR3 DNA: TGTGCCAGCAGCGCCACTAGCGGACTCCTCACAGATACGCAGTATTTT
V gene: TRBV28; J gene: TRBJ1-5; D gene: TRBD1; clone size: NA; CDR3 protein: CASSLGQGRLPQHF; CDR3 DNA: TGTGCCAGCAGTTTAGGACAGGGGAGGTTGCCCCAGCATTTT
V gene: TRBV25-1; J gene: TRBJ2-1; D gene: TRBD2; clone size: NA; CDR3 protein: CASSDPSGRAVEQFF; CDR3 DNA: TGTGCCAGCAGTGACCCTAGCGGGAGGGCCGTTGAGCAGTTCTTC
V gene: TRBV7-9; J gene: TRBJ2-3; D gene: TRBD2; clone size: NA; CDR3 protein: CASSLSGTTTDTQYF; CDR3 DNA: TGTGCCAGCAGCTTAAGCGGGACCACCACAGATACGCAGTATTTT
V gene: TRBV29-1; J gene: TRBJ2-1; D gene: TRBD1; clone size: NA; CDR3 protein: CSVAGTGPGRSNEQFF; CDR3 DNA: TGCAGCGTGGCAGGGACAGGACCGGGAAGATCTAATGAGCAGTTCTTC
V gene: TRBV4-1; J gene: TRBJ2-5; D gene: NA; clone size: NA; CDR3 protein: CASSSRGQKETQYF; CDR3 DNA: TGCGCCAGCAGCTCCCGGGGACAAAAGGAGACCCAGTACTTC
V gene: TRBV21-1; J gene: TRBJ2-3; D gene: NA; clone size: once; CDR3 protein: CASSKLLGLAVLTDTQYF; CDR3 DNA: TGTGCCAGCAGCAAATTACTGGGACTAGCGGTACTTACAGATACGCAGTATTTT
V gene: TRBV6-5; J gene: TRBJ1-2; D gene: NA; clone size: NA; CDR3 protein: CASSYSKAGFYGYTF; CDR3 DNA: TGTGCCAGCAGTTACTCGAAGGCGGGGTTTTATGGCTACACCTTC
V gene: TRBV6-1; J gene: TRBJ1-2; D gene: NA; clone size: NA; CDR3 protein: CASSVGGSGNYGYTF; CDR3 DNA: TGTGCCAGCAGTGTTGGAGGGTCGGGAAACTATGGCTACACCTTC
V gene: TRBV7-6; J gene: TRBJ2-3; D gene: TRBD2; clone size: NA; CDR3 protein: CASSLAIGREVTDTQYF; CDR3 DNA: TGTGCCAGCAGCTTAGCGATTGGGCGGGAGGTCACAGATACGCAGTATTTT
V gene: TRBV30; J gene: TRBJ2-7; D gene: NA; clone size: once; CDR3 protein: CAWRATRGVEQYF; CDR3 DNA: TGTGCCTGGAGGGCGACTAGAGGAGTCGAGCAGTACTTC
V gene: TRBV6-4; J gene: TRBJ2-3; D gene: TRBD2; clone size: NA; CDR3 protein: CASSVSGTTDTQYF; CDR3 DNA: TGTGCCAGCAGTGTGAGCGGGACCACAGATACGCAGTATTTT
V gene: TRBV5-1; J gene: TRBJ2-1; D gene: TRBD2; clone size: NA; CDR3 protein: CASTTSGYNEQFF; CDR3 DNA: TGCGCCAGCACGACTAGCGGTTACAATGAGCAGTTCTTC
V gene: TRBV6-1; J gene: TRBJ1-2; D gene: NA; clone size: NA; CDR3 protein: CASSVSYGYTF; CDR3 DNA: TGTGCCAGCAGTGTGAGCTATGGCTACACCTTC
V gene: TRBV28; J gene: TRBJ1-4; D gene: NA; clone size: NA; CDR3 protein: CASSFSEVNEKLFF; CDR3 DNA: TGTGCCAGCAGTTTTTCAGAGGTTAATGAAAAACTGTTTTTT
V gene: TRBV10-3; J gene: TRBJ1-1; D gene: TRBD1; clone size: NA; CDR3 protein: CAISPQGADTEAFF; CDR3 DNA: TGTGCCATCAGCCCTCAGGGGGCGGACACTGAGGCTTTCTTT
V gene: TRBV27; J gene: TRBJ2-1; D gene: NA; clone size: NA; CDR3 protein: CASSLESSYNEQFF; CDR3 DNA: TGTGCCAGCAGTTTGGAGAGCTCCTACAATGAGCAGTTCTTC
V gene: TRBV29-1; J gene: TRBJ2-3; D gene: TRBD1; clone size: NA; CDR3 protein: CSVYVPGQGLQDTQYF; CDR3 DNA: TGCAGCGTCTACGTTCCGGGACAGGGACTTCAAGATACGCAGTATTTT